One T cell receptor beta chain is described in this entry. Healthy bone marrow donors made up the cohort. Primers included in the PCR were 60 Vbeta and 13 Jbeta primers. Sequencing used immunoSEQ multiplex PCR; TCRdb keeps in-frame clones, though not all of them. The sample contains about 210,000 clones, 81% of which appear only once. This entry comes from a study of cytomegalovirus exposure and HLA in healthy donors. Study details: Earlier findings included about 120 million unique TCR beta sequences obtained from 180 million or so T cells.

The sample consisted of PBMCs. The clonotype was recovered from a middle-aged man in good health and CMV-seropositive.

The CDR3 sequence is CASSGGRAQETQYF. CDR3 sequence (DNA): TGTGCCAGCAGCGGTGGCAGGGCCCAAGAGACCCAGTACTTC. This chain connects TRBV6-1 to TRBJ2-5, with a tentative D call TRBD1 (5 bases). The CDR3 runs to 14 residues. With 6 bases removed from V and 1 base from J, the gap between germline ends came to 12 bases. Germline values: CDR1 MNHNS, CDR2 SASEGT.